This T cell receptor beta chain was sequenced in a study of CD8 T cells in Susac syndrome. Random-hexamer reverse transcription was applied to about 0.45 to 1 ug RNA. TCRdb reprocessed the immunoSEQ multiplex PCR reads with MiXCR, giving one entry per CDR3 protein. This table has 150,000 to 200,000 distinct CDR3 sequences, about 95% appearing once. Per the germline V gene, CDR1 is DFQATT and CDR2 is SNEGSKA (reference sequence). This CDR3 has 14 amino acids. After removal of 5 bases from V and 2 bases from J, the junction contained 7 bases not matched to a gene. Sequencing input: CD4+ T cells from PBMCs. The TCR comes from a human donor in good health. The rearrangement joins TRBV20-1 to TRBJ2-3; 7 bases are shared with TRBD2. CDR3 coding DNA: TGCAGTGCTCCTTCAGCGGGGTCCACAGATACGCAGTATTTT. Protein: CSAPSAGSTDTQYF.